Shown below are 20 T cell receptor beta chains from a single sample sequenced in a study of cytomegalovirus exposure and HLA in healthy donors. PCR employed 60 Vbeta and 13 Jbeta primers. This table comes from immunoSEQ multiplex PCR, and its TCRdb copy is limited to in-frame clones, with some not included. This sample has 150,000 to 200,000 clones, with roughly 77% found just once. The specimen was PBMCs. Source of these receptors: a woman between 40 and 50 years old in good health and CMV-seropositive.

The gene calls are TRBV5-1 and TRBJ2-5, with D possibly matching TRBD1 (7 bases). Germline V lookup: CDR1 SGHRS, CDR2 YFSETQ. CDR3 size: 15 residues. V was clipped by 6 bases and J by 2 bases, with 17 bases between them. The CDR3 protein is CASNTAAGGQETQYF. In DNA form, the CDR3 reads TGCGCCAGCAACACCGCGGCAGGGGGGCAAGAGACCCAGTACTTC.

The gene calls are TRBV10-3 and TRBJ1-1, with 7 nucleotides matching TRBD1. The CDR3 extends over 15 amino acids. V trimming: 3 bases; J trimming: 2 bases; junction bases outside the gene matches: 6. The germline CDR1 and CDR2 sequences are ENHRY and SYGVKD. This CDR3 is CAISEREGANTEAFF. Written as DNA, the CDR3 is TGTGCCATCAGTGAACGTGAGGGGGCTAACACTGAAGCTTTCTTT.

The CDR3 loop reads CASSSPGLTYEQYF. In DNA, the CDR3 is TGTGCCAGTAGTTCACCGGGACTCACCTACGAGCAGTACTTC. The rearrangement uses TRBV19 and TRBJ2-7, with D maybe TRBD2 (6 bases). V was clipped by 5 bases and J by 2 bases, with 13 bases between them. This CDR3 is 14 amino acids long. Germline V CDR1 and CDR2: LNHDA, SQIVND (reference sequence).

The gene calls are TRBV14 and TRBJ2-1; D unresolved. V gave up 0 bases and J gave up 12 bases, with 12 bases separating them. The CDR3 loop spans 13 amino acids. Germline CDR1 reads SGHDN; CDR2 reads FVKESK. The CDR3 region has the DNA TGTGCCAGCAGCCAAGATTCCAAAACCAGGCAGTTCTTC. This codes for CASSQDSKTRQFF.

This clone was observed a few times. The V call is TRBV27, the J call TRBJ2-7, with TRBD1 matching 7 bases. The germline CDR1 and CDR2 sequences are MNHEY and SMNVEV (reference sequence). V gave up 4 bases and J gave up 3 bases; unmatched junction bases: 6. CDR3 length equals 14 residues. The chain's CDR3 is CASSWGQSGYEQYF. CDR3 sequence (DNA): TGTGCCAGCAGTTGGGGACAGTCTGGCTACGAGCAGTACTTC.

The chain combines TRBV5-1 with TRBJ2-5; 12 positions agree with TRBD2. V was clipped by 4 bases and J by 4 bases; unmatched bases: 8. In germline, CDR1 is SGHRS, CDR2 YFSETQ. This CDR3 is built from 16 residues. The CDR3 region is CASSTRLTSGGETQYF. The CDR3, as DNA: TGCGCCAGCAGCACAAGGTTGACTAGCGGGGGAGAGACCCAGTACTTC.

The rearrangement joins TRBV2 to TRBJ1-1, with 8 bases that match TRBD1. The CDR3 length is 13 residues. Looked up from germline, CDR1 is SNHLY and CDR2 is FYNNEI. The J segment lost 7 bases and the V segment lost 4 bases, leaving 5 bases of the junction unmatched. The DNA for the CDR3 is TGTGCCAGCAGTGTCGACAGGGGATTTGAAGCTTTCTTT. Translating gives CASSVDRGFEAFF.

In its sample, this clone was seen once. The rearrangement uses TRBV19 and TRBJ2-6; maybe TRBD1 (5 bases). Deletions cut 8 bases from V and 3 bases from J, with 14 bases between. The CDR3 extends over 15 amino acids. The germline gives CDR1 LNHDA, CDR2 SQIVND (reference sequence). CDR3 region: CASAPQQGGANVLTF. CDR3 bases: TGTGCCAGTGCCCCTCAGCAGGGTGGGGCCAACGTCCTGACTTTC. Full variable domain (outside the CDR3, taken from reference TRBV19 and TRBJ2-6): DGGITQSPKYLFRKEGQNVTLSCEQNLNHDAMYWYRQDPGQGLRLIYYSQIVNDFQKGDIAEGYSVSREKKESFPLTVTSAQKNPTAFYLCASAPQQGGANVLTFGAGSRLTVL.

The J gene is TRBJ1-2, the V gene TRBV27; D is possibly TRBD1 (5 bases). This CDR3 spans 13 amino acids. Germline lookup yields CDR1 MNHEY and CDR2 SMNVEV (reference sequence). V gave up 1 base and J gave up 6 bases, with 9 bases separating them. In nucleotides, the CDR3 is TGTGCCAGCAGTTTATTCCAGGGAAATGGCTACACCTTC. Residues: CASSLFQGNGYTF.

V usage is TRBV4-1 and J usage is TRBJ2-1; no definite D call. CDR3 length equals 12 residues. CDR1 and CDR2 from the germline V gene are MGHRA and YSYEKL. Trimming cost V 2 bases and J 7 bases, with 6 bases left between them. The CDR3 nucleotides are TGCGCCAGCAGCCAACCTAGAAATGAGCAGTTCTTC. Its translation: CASSQPRNEQFF.

V and J are TRBV5-1 and TRBJ2-1, with 11 nucleotides matching TRBD2. Losses at the gene ends were 1 base for V and 8 bases for J; bases not matched to a gene: 8. Germline values: CDR1 SGHRS, CDR2 YFSETQ. This CDR3 region has 16 residues. The CDR3 is CASSLFSSGRWDEQFF. CDR3 in DNA: TGCGCCAGCAGCTTGTTCTCTAGCGGGAGGTGGGATGAGCAGTTCTTC.

The J gene is TRBJ2-7, the V gene TRBV28; a possible D gene is TRBD1 (6 bases). Germline lookup yields CDR1 MDHEN and CDR2 SYDVKM. This CDR3 has 15 residues. V shed 6 bases and J shed 2 bases, with 17 bases lying between them. The CDR3 bases are TGTGCCAGCAGCCAATCGGGACATTGGGCCTACGAGCAGTACTTC. Protein: CASSQSGHWAYEQYF.

The CDR3 sequence: CASRILETLNTEAFF. CDR3 sequence (DNA): TGTGCCAGCAGGATCTTGGAGACCCTGAACACTGAAGCTTTCTTT. The genes are TRBV6-1 and TRBJ1-1; D unclear. Germline CDR1 and CDR2: MNHNS and SASEGT. V lost 6 bases and J 0 bases, leaving 14 bases between the germline ends. CDR3 length: 15 amino acids.

The chain recombines TRBV5-6 with TRBJ2-3, with D hard to call. Germline V CDR1 and CDR2: SGHDT, YYEEEE. Trimming shortened V by 2 bases and J by 4 bases, and 14 bases separated the two germline ends. There are 15 residues in the CDR3. CDR3 DNA: TGTGCCAGCAGCTTCGACATCATTAACGCAGATACGCAGTATTTT. Its protein product is CASSFDIINADTQYF.

This clone was seen more than once but under ten times. The chain uses TRBV2 and TRBJ2-1, with TRBD2 matching over 8 bases. After removal of 3 bases from V and 6 bases from J, the junction contained 10 bases not matched to a gene. Germline assignment: CDR1 SNHLY and CDR2 FYNNEI. This CDR3 comprises 16 residues. CDR3 sequence reads: CASSDPWTSLGNEQFF. The CDR3 DNA reads as TGTGCCAGCAGTGACCCCTGGACTAGCCTTGGCAATGAGCAGTTCTTC.

The chain links TRBV7-2 to TRBJ1-5; TRBD1 agrees at 7 bases. The CDR3 has 14 residues. The germline CDR1 and CDR2 sequences are SGHTA and FQGNSA. Trimming cost V 2 bases and J 6 bases; bases outside gene matches: 4. Here the CDR3 DNA reads TGTGCCAGCAGCTTAAGACAGGGAACTCAGCCCCAGCATTTT. Its protein is CASSLRQGTQPQHF.

The genes are TRBV28 and TRBJ2-1, with 10 bases that match TRBD2. There are 15 residues in the CDR3. The germline V gene has CDR1 MDHEN and CDR2 SYDVKM. After removal of 7 bases from V and 4 bases from J, the junction contained 7 bases not matched to a gene. The CDR3 here is CASTSGRAAYNEQFF. In DNA form, the CDR3 reads TGTGCCAGCACGAGCGGGAGGGCGGCATACAATGAGCAGTTCTTC.

The J gene is TRBJ2-3, the V gene TRBV28; 12 positions match TRBD2. The CDR3 runs 17 residues. CDR1 MDHEN and CDR2 SYDVKM come from the germline V gene. The J segment lost 4 bases and the V segment lost 4 bases, leaving 9 bases of the junction unmatched. Here the CDR3 DNA reads TGTGCCAGCAGTTCTCCAAGACTAGCGGGAGCGCCAGATACGCAGTATTTT. Translating it yields CASSSPRLAGAPDTQYF.

This sequence joins TRBV19 and TRBJ2-2; 9 bases match TRBD1. Germline CDR1 LNHDA, CDR2 SQIVND (reference sequence). After removal of 6 bases from V and 7 bases from J, the junction contained 9 bases not matched to a gene. This CDR3 comprises 15 residues. CDR3 DNA: TGTGCCAGTAGCTACAGGGGGCCGGAGGACGGGGAGCTGTTTTTT. It is translated as CASSYRGPEDGELFF.

The J gene is TRBJ2-2, the V gene TRBV5-1; tentative D call: TRBD1 (5 bases). V shed 4 bases and J shed 5 bases, with 18 bases lying between them. In germline, CDR1 is SGHRS, CDR2 YFSETQ. The CDR3 spans 16 residues. As DNA, the CDR3 is TGCGCCAGCAGCCTGGACCCGGGTAGGGGAACCGGGGAGCTGTTTTTT. Amino acids: CASSLDPGRGTGELFF. The complete variable domain, with remaining parts taken from reference TRBV5-1 and TRBJ2-2, reads KAGVTQTPRYLIKTRGQQVTLSCSPISGHRSVSWYQQTPGQGLQFLFEYFSETQRNKGNFPGRFSGRQFSNSRSEMNVSTLELGDSALYLCASSLDPGRGTGELFFGEGSRLTVL.